This TCR beta chain stems from a study of T cells in Graves' hyperthyroidism and ophthalmopathy. Germline loops: CDR1 LGHNA, CDR2 YNFKEQ. This CDR3 has 15 residues. V was trimmed by 0 bases and J by 6 bases, leaving 15 bases between them. Notes on the study in general: Model-based prediction identified ophthalmopathy a median roughly 6.1 months prior to its onset.

RNA transcripts gave rise to amplified TCR beta CDR3 regions. Researchers ran a first-round RT-PCR on the TCR CDR3 using the HTBI primer set. MiXCR was run by TCRdb on the multiplex PCR reads, yielding one entry per CDR3 protein. Found here are a few hundred thousand distinct CDR3 sequences, roughly 16% of them singletons; the top ten hold roughly 3.3%. This clonotype showed up many times. As yet, its antigen is unknown. This chain uses TRBV4-2 with TRBJ2-7; D gene ambiguous. The source of this sequence is a middle-aged woman with Graves' ophthalmopathy. Sample: blood. The CDR3 region has the DNA TGTGCCAGCAGCCAAGACTGGCCGAGTTCAGGCGAGCAGTACTTC. It yields the protein CASSQDWPSSGEQYF.